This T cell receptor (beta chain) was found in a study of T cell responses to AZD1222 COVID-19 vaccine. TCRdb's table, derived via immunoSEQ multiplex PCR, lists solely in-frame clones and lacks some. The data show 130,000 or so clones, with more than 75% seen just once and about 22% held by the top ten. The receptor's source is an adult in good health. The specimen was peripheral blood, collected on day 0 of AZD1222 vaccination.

The CDR3 nucleotides are TGTGCCAGCAGCCACGTCAGGACAGGGTTTCTTTCACCCCTCCACTTT. Protein: CASSHVRTGFLSPLHF. This chain connects TRBV16 to TRBJ1-6; TRBD1 agrees at 8 bases. Trimming at V came to 3 bases and at J to 9 bases, leaving 10 bases not matched to a gene. Germline-derived CDR1 and CDR2 are KGHSY and FQNENV. The CDR3 is 16 residues long.